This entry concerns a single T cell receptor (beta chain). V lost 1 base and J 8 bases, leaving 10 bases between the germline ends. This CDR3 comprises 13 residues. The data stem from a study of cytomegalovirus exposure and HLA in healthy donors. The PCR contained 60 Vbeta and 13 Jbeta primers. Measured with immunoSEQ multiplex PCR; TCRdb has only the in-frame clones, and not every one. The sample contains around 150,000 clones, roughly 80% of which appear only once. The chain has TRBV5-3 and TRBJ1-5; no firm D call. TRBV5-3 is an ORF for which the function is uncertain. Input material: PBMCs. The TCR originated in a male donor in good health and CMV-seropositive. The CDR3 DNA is TGTGCCAGAAGCTTGCGAGGGATCGAGCCCCAGCATTTT. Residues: CARSLRGIEPQHF.